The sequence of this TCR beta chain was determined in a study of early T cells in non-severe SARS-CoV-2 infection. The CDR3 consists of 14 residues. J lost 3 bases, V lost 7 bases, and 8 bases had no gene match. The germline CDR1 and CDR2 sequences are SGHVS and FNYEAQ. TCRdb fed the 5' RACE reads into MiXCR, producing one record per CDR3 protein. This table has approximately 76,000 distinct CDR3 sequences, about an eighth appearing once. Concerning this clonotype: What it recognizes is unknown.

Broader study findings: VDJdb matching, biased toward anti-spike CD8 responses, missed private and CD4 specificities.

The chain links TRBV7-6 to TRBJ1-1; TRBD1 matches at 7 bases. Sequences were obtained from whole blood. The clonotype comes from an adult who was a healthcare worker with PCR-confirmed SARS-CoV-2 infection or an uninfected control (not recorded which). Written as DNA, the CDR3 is TGTGCCAGCACACAGGGACAGTCTGACACTGAAGCTTTCTTT. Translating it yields CASTQGQSDTEAFF.